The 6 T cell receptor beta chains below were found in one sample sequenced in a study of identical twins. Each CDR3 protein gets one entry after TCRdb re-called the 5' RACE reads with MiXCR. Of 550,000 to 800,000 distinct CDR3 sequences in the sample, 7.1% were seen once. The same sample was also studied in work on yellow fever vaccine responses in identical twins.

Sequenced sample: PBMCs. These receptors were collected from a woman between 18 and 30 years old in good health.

CDR3: CSVGVSDTQYF. CDR3 sequence (DNA): TGCAGCGTGGGAGTTTCAGATACGCAGTATTTT. V usage is TRBV29-1 and J usage is TRBJ2-3, with D perhaps matching TRBD2 (5 bases). Germline V gives CDR1 SQVTM, CDR2 ANQGSEA. The V end was cut by 6 bases, the J end by 4 bases, with 8 bases between. The CDR3 extends over 11 amino acids.

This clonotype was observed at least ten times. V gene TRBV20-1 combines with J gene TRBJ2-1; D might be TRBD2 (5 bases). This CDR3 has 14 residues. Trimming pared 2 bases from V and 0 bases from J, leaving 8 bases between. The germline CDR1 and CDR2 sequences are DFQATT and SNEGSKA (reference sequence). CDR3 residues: CSARLGSSYNEQFF. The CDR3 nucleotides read TGCAGTGCTAGACTGGGGAGCTCCTACAATGAGCAGTTCTTC.

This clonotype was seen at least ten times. The CDR3 DNA reads as TGTGCCAGCAGCTTCCTGGGGGAGACCCAGTACTTC. This gives the protein CASSFLGETQYF. This sequence joins TRBV5-5 and TRBJ2-5; D ambiguous. This CDR3 has 12 residues. V lost 2 bases to trimming and J lost 5 bases, with 7 bases between them. The germline gives CDR1 SGHKS, CDR2 YYEKEE (reference sequence).

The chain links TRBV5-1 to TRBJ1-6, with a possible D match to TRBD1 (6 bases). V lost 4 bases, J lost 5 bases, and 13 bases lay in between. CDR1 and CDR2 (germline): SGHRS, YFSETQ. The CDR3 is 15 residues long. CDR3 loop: CASSQGGVHNSPLHF. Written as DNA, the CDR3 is TGCGCCAGCAGCCAAGGGGGGGTACATAATTCACCCCTCCACTTT.

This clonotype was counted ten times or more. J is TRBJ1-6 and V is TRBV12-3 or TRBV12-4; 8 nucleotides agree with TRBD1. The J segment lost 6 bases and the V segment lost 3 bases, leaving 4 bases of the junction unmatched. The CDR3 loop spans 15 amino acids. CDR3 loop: CASSFGTGGNSPLHF. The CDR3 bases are TGTGCCAGCAGTTTCGGTACAGGGGGTAATTCACCCCTCCACTTT.

In DNA, the CDR3 is TGCAGTGCTAGAGATCAACGGGGGGCGTCGGCAACTAATGAAAAACTGTTTTTT. Translation: CSARDQRGASATNEKLFF. The V call is TRBV20-1, the J call TRBJ1-4; a possible D gene is TRBD1 (6 bases). V was shortened by 0 bases and J by 0 bases, with 17 bases between the two germline ends. CDR1 and CDR2 from the germline V gene are DFQATT and SNEGSKA (reference sequence). This CDR3 spans 18 amino acids.